This TCR beta chain was documented in a study of cytomegalovirus exposure and HLA in healthy donors. With respect to this clone: Its antigen is unknown.

The CDR3 contains 14 residues. V lost 4 bases and J 2 bases, leaving 11 bases between the germline ends. Germline V gene lookup returns CDR1 SNHLY and CDR2 FYNNEI. Broader study findings: In a later analysis, the majority of CMV-associated beta chains seemingly showed HLA restriction. Some V segments, TRBV6-2 and TRBV6-3 among them, were indistinguishable and were therefore excluded.

With 60 Vbeta and 13 Jbeta primers, the PCR was carried out. Only in-frame clones appear in the TCRdb table, and some are missing; sequencing was by immunoSEQ multiplex PCR. The table lists around 140,000 clones, approximately 82% of them singletons. Sequenced material: PBMCs. This sequence originates from a man in his forties in good health and CMV-seronegative. The chain is built from TRBV2 and TRBJ1-1; no clear D. The CDR3 DNA is TGTGCCAGCAGTGCACAGAGAATAAACACTGAAGCTTTCTTT. Protein product: CASSAQRINTEAFF.